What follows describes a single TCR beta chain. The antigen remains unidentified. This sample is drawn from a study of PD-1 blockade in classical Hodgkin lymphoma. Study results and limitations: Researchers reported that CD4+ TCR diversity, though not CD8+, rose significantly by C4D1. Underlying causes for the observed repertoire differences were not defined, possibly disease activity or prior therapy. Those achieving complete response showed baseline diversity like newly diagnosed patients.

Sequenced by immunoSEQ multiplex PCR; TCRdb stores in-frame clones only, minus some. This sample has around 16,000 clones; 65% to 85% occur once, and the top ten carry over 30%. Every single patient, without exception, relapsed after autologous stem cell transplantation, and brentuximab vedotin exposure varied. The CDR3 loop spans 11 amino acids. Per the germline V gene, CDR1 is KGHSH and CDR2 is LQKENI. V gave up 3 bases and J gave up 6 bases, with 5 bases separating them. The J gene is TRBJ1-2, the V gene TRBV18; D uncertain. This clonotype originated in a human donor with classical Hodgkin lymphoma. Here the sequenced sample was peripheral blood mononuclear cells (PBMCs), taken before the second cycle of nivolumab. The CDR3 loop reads CASSPGDGYTF. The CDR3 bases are TGTGCCAGCTCACCCGGCGATGGCTACACCTTC.